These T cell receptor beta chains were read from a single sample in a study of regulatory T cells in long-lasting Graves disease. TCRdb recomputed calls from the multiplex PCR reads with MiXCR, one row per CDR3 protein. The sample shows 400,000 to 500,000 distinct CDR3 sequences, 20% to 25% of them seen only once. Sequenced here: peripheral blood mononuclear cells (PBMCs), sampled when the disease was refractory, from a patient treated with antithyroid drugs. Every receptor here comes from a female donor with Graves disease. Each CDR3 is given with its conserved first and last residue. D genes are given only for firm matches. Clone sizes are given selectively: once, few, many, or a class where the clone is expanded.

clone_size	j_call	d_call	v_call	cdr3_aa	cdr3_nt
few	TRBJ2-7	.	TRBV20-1	CSARDLVGKVHEQYF	TGCAGTGCTAGAGATCTAGTAGGGAAAGTCCACGAGCAGTACTTC
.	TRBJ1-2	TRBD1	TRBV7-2	CASSHHPRQGAHMNYGYTF	TGTGCCAGCAGCCATCATCCCCGACAGGGGGCCCATATGAACTATGGCTACACCTTC
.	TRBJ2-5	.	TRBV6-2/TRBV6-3	CASSYSGEETQYF	TGTGCCAGCAGTTACTCGGGAGAGGAGACCCAGTACTTC
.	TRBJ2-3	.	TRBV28	CASSLGRRITDTQYF	TGTGCCAGCAGTTTGGGCAGGAGAATCACAGATACGCAGTATTTT
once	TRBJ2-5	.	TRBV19	CASKSTGRHEAQYF	TGTGCCAGTAAAAGCACAGGGAGGCATGAGGCCCAGTACTTC
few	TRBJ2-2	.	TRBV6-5	CASSYSTPRGRGTGELFF	TGTGCCAGCAGTTACTCGACCCCCCGGGGGCGCGGCACCGGGGAGCTGTTTTTT
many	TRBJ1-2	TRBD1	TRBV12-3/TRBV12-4	CASRTGERGYTF	TGTGCCAGCAGAACAGGGGAGCGAGGCTACACCTTC
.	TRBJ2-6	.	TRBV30	CAWKGSSGANVLTF	TGTGCCTGGAAAGGATCCTCTGGGGCCAACGTCCTGACTTTC
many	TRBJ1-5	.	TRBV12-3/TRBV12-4	CASSFPDPVEQPQHF	TGTGCCAGCAGTTTCCCGGATCCCGTAGAGCAGCCCCAGCATTTT
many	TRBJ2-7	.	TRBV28	CASSFHGGEGLEQYF	TGTGCCAGCAGTTTCCACGGCGGTGAGGGGCTCGAGCAGTACTTC
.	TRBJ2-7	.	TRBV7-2	CASSLFVGSYEQYF	TGTGCCAGCAGCTTATTTGTCGGATCCTACGAGCAGTACTTC
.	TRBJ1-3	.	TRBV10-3	CAISSAERGRGNTIYF	TGTGCCATCAGTTCGGCGGAGAGGGGACGAGGAAACACCATATATTTT
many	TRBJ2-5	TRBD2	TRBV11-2	CASSLVSGVVWETQYF	TGTGCCAGCAGCTTAGTTAGCGGGGTTGTATGGGAGACCCAGTACTTC
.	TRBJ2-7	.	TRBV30	CAWSVSRLGEQYF	TGTGCCTGGAGTGTAAGTCGGTTAGGAGAGCAGTACTTC
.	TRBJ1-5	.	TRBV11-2	CASSLRGGPSNQPQHF	TGTGCCAGCAGCTTAAGGGGGGGCCCCAGCAATCAGCCCCAGCATTTT
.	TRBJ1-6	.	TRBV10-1	CASGNGGAGPLHF	TGTGCCAGCGGAAACGGTGGGGCCGGGCCCCTCCACTTT
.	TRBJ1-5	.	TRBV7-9	CASSLGGNGQPQHF	TGTGCCAGCAGCTTAGGGGGAAATGGGCAGCCCCAGCATTTT
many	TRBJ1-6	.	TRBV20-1	CSAPGHGVNSPLHF	TGCAGTGCCCCGGGACATGGGGTAAATTCACCCCTCCACTTT
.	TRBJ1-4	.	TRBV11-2	CASSPQWEVTNEKLFF	TGTGCCAGCAGCCCCCAGTGGGAGGTAACTAATGAAAAACTGTTTTTT
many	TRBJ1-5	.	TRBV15	CATSSEFNQPQHF	TGTGCCACCAGCAGTGAATTCAATCAGCCCCAGCATTTT
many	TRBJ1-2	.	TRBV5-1	CASRPGNYGYTF	TGTGCCAGCAGGCCTGGAAACTATGGCTACACCTTC
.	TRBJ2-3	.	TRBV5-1	CASSLGTDFYTQYF	TGCGCCAGCAGCTTGGGGACTGACTTTTATACGCAGTATTTT
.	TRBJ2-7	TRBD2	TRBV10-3	CAIRAGLAGKYF	TGTGCCATCAGAGCGGGACTAGCGGGAAAGTACTTC
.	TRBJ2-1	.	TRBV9	CASSDKRAHNEQFF	TGTGCCAGCAGCGATAAAAGAGCCCACAATGAGCAGTTCTTC
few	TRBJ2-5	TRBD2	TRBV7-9	CASSFLGGDLLFQETQYF	TGTGCCAGCAGCTTTCTGGGAGGGGACCTCCTGTTTCAAGAGACCCAGTACTTC
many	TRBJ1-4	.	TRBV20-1	CSAGMTVAGEKLFF	TGCAGTGCTGGCATGACAGTGGCGGGTGAAAAACTGTTTTTT
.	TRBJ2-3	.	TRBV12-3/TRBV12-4	CASSFGGTDAQYF	TGTGCCAGCAGTTTTGGGGGAACGGATGCGCAGTATTTT
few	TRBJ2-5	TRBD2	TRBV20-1	CSASRTSGGEETQYF	TGCAGTGCATCACGGACTAGCGGGGGGGAAGAGACCCAGTACTTC
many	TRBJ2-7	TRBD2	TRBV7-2	CASSFTSGAYEQYF	TGTGCCAGCAGCTTTACTAGCGGCGCTTACGAGCAGTACTTC
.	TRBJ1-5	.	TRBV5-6	CASSIMRVSTVNQPQHF	TGTGCCAGCAGCATCATGCGGGTCAGCACAGTCAATCAGCCCCAGCATTTT
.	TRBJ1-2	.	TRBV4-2	CASSQVGGDYGYTF	TGTGCCAGCAGCCAAGTTGGGGGGGACTATGGCTACACCTTC
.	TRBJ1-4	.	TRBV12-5	CASGLDVFNEKLFF	TGTGCTAGTGGCCTGGACGTCTTTAATGAAAAACTGTTTTTT
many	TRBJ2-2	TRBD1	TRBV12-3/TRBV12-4	CASRDRGRDGELFF	TGTGCCAGTAGGGACAGGGGGCGGGACGGGGAGCTGTTTTTT
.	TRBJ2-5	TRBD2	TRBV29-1	CGVEKAGVGETQYF	TGCGGCGTTGAAAAAGCGGGAGTGGGAGAGACCCAGTACTTC
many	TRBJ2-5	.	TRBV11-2	CASSFQGSGETQYF	TGTGCCAGCAGCTTTCAGGGGAGTGGGGAGACCCAGTACTTC
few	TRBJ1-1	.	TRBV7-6	CASSLIGTSTEAFF	TGTGCCAGCAGCTTAATAGGCACGTCCACTGAAGCTTTCTTT
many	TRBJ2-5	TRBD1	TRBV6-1	CASSPGQGASETQYF	TGTGCCAGCAGTCCAGGACAGGGGGCATCAGAGACCCAGTACTTC
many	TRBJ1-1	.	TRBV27	CASSSDGVGQTEAFF	TGTGCCAGCAGTTCAGACGGTGTAGGACAGACCGAAGCTTTCTTT
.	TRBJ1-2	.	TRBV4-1	CASSGTGAARGYTF	TGCGCCAGCAGTGGTACGGGGGCCGCGCGTGGCTACACCTTC
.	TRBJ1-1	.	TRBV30	CAGELNTEAFF	TGTGCCGGGGAATTGAACACTGAAGCTTTCTTT
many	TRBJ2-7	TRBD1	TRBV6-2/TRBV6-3	CASSWDSYEQYF	TGTGCCAGCAGCTGGGACAGCTACGAGCAGTACTTC
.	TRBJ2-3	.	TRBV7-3	CASSPDGTDTQYF	TGTGCCAGCAGCCCCGATGGCACAGATACGCAGTATTTT
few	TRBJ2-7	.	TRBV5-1	CASSLGLSTYEQYF	TGCGCCAGCAGCTTGGGGCTGTCAACCTACGAGCAGTACTTC